One sample yielded the 18 T cell receptor beta chains listed below, sequenced in a study of cytomegalovirus exposure and HLA in healthy donors. PCR involved 60 Vbeta and 13 Jbeta primers. Profiled with immunoSEQ multiplex PCR; TCRdb holds only in-frame clones, not every one. The table shows around 95,000 clones, with roughly 80% occurring only once. The specimen was PBMCs. These receptor sequences come from a man in his thirties or forties in good health and CMV-seropositive.

This rearrangement joins TRBV9 to TRBJ2-2; tentative D call: TRBD2 (5 bases). V gave up 3 bases and J gave up 3 bases, with 15 bases separating them. Germline assignment: CDR1 SGDLS and CDR2 YYNGEE. This CDR3 is built from 16 residues. The CDR3 DNA follows: TGTGCCAGCAGCGCTGGACTGTCTTCCTACACCGGGGAGCTGTTTTTT. As protein: CASSAGLSSYTGELFF.

J is TRBJ2-3 and V is TRBV7-3; 8 bases align to TRBD2. V shed 3 bases and J 2 bases; nucleotides not matched to a gene: 10. The CDR3 covers 17 residues. The germline CDR1 and CDR2 sequences are SGHTA and FQGTGA. The CDR3 is CASSLGIGGAATDTQYF. DNA of the CDR3: TGTGCCAGCAGCTTGGGCATCGGGGGGGCCGCCACAGATACGCAGTATTTT.

The chain combines TRBV5-1 with TRBJ1-6; 8 nucleotides line up with TRBD1. With 1 base clipped from V and 10 bases from J, the junction kept 4 bases outside the gene matches. This CDR3 region has 14 residues. Germline lookup yields CDR1 SGHRS and CDR2 YFSETQ. As DNA, the CDR3 is TGCGCCAGCAGCTTGCAGGGGGCAGGCTCACCCCTCCACTTT. It codes for CASSLQGAGSPLHF.

This clone was detected a few times. The rearrangement joins TRBV6-5 to TRBJ2-7; D is ambiguous. V shed 8 bases and J shed 7 bases, with 12 bases lying between them. The CDR3 consists of 11 residues. Looked up from germline, CDR1 is MNHEY and CDR2 is SVGAGI. Here the CDR3 reads CASSLAREQYF. DNA for the CDR3: TGTGCCAGCTCGCTCGCCAGGGAGCAGTACTTC.

The gene calls are TRBV2 and TRBJ1-1, with a possible D match to TRBD1 (6 bases). Deletions cut 7 bases from V and 0 bases from J, with 12 bases between. The germline V gene encodes CDR1 SNHLY and CDR2 FYNNEI. CDR3 size: 14 residues. The CDR3 region has the DNA TGTGCCAGCAACCAGGACAGATTGAACACTGAAGCTTTCTTT. Residues: CASNQDRLNTEAFF.

This chain joins TRBV6-1 and TRBJ2-5; perhaps TRBD1 as D (6 bases). The ends were cut back, 6 bases at V and 1 base at J, with 12 bases in the middle. The CDR3 covers 14 residues. Germline V gene data show CDR1 as MNHNS and CDR2 as SASEGT. The CDR3 bases are TGTGCCAGCAGGGATAGGGGGACCCAAGAGACCCAGTACTTC. The encoded protein is CASRDRGTQETQYF.

This rearrangement joins TRBV19 to TRBJ1-3, with D possibly being TRBD1 (6 bases). Trimming pared 4 bases from V and 0 bases from J, leaving 10 bases between. The CDR3 covers 15 residues. Germline CDR1 reads LNHDA; CDR2 reads SQIVND (reference sequence). CDR3 region: CASSNGQFSGNTIYF. DNA of the CDR3: TGTGCCAGTAGTAACGGACAGTTCTCTGGAAACACCATATATTTT.

CDR3 sequence: CASSQGQARYQAFF. The CDR3 coding sequence is TGCGCCAGCAGCCAAGGACAGGCCCGATACCAAGCTTTCTTT. The chain recombines TRBV4-1 with TRBJ1-1; D perhaps matches TRBD1 (6 bases). The CDR3 runs to 14 residues. Germline V lookup: CDR1 MGHRA, CDR2 YSYEKL. Trimming pared 1 base from V and 9 bases from J, leaving 15 bases between.

The chain employs TRBV6-1 and TRBJ1-5; D is uncertain. Trimming removed 2 bases at V and 9 bases at J, with 11 bases between. Germline V CDR1 and CDR2: MNHNS, SASEGT. The CDR3 has 13 amino acids. CDR3 sequence (DNA): TGTGCCAGCAGTGAACGGGTTACCAGGCCCCAGCATTTT. This sequence encodes CASSERVTRPQHF.

V usage is TRBV29-1 and J usage is TRBJ2-1; 7 positions agree with TRBD1. CDR3 length: 13 residues. Germline CDR1 SQVTM, CDR2 ANQGSEA. V lost 5 bases to trimming and J lost 5 bases; unmatched junction nucleotides: 6. The CDR3 DNA reads as TGCAGCGTTTATCCAGGGGGACACAATGAGCAGTTCTTC. Protein: CSVYPGGHNEQFF.

The V and J genes are TRBV7-2 and TRBJ2-7; no definite D call. The CDR3 sequence is 12 residues long. Per germline, CDR1 SGHTA and CDR2 FQGNSA. V lost 3 bases and J 1 base, leaving 4 bases between the germline ends. The CDR3 DNA follows: TGTGCCAGCAGCTTCGTTTCCTACGAGCAGTACTTC. Translation: CASSFVSYEQYF.

The chain uses TRBV7-9 and TRBJ1-1; D unclear. Trimming shortened V by 1 base and J by 8 bases, and 8 bases separated the two germline ends. Per germline, CDR1 SEHNR and CDR2 FQNEAQ (reference sequence). The CDR3 covers 12 residues. CDR3 DNA: TGTGCCAGCAGCTTAGGGGAGAGAGAAGCTTTCTTT. Translating it yields CASSLGEREAFF.

This clone was seen more than once but under ten times. The rearrangement links TRBV2 to TRBJ1-5, with 12 bases matching TRBD1. With 2 bases clipped from V and 6 bases from J, the junction kept 5 bases outside the gene matches. The germline CDR1 and CDR2 sequences are SNHLY and FYNNEI. The CDR3 loop spans 16 amino acids. CDR3 nucleotides: TGTGCCAGCAGTGAAAGGGGACAGGGGGCGATTCAGCCCCAGCATTTT. Translation: CASSERGQGAIQPQHF. The complete variable domain, with remaining parts taken from reference TRBV2 and TRBJ1-5, reads EPEVTQTPSHQVTQMGQEVILRCVPISNHLYFYWYRQILGQKVEFLVSFYNNEISEKSEIFDDQFSVERPDGSNFTLKIRSTKLEDSAMYFCASSERGQGAIQPQHFGDGTRLSIL.

The gene calls are TRBV11-2 and TRBJ2-7; weak D call: TRBD1 (5 bases). The CDR3 covers 14 residues. Trimming left V 6 bases short and J 0 bases short, with 12 bases between. Germline V lookup: CDR1 SGHAT, CDR2 FQNNGV. The CDR3: CASSPTASSYEQYF. The CDR3 region has the DNA TGTGCCAGCAGTCCGACAGCAAGCTCCTACGAGCAGTACTTC.

The V and J genes are TRBV18 and TRBJ2-5, with 9 bases fitting TRBD2. With 6 bases clipped from V and 4 bases from J, the junction kept 6 bases outside the gene matches. The germline V gene has CDR1 KGHSH and CDR2 LQKENI. The CDR3 spans 14 residues. This CDR3 reads CASSGGGAGETQYF. Here the CDR3 DNA reads TGTGCCAGCTCTGGCGGGGGGGCCGGAGAGACCCAGTACTTC.

The chain uses TRBV6-5 and TRBJ2-3; no reliable D call. CDR3 size: 14 residues. V lost 0 bases and J lost 0, with 4 bases in between. Germline V lookup: CDR1 MNHEY, CDR2 SVGAGI. CDR3 sequence reads: CASSYSTSTDTQYF. The CDR3 coding sequence is TGTGCCAGCAGTTACTCGACTAGCACAGATACGCAGTATTTT.

The chain has TRBV9 and TRBJ2-5; 11 bases are a match to TRBD2. CDR3 length: 17 amino acids. The germline V gene has CDR1 SGDLS and CDR2 YYNGEE. Trimming took 0 bases from V and 2 from J; bases not matched to a gene: 6. The CDR3 DNA reads as TGTGCCAGCAGCGTAGCCACTAGCGGGGGACAACAAGAGACCCAGTACTTC. Protein sequence: CASSVATSGGQQETQYF.

The chain recombines TRBV4-2 with TRBJ2-5, with 8 bases matching TRBD1. V shed 1 base, J shed 5 bases, and the junction held 12 bases outside the gene matches. This CDR3 has 17 residues. Germline V gives CDR1 LGHNA, CDR2 YNFKEQ. The CDR3 is CASSQGGRGPPGETQYF. The CDR3 bases are TGTGCCAGCAGCCAAGGAGGCAGGGGGCCCCCCGGGGAGACCCAGTACTTC.